Below, 5 T cell receptor beta chains from the same sample are listed, as sequenced in a study of shared clonotypes between healthy human individuals. This table comes from immunoSEQ multiplex PCR, and its TCRdb copy is limited to in-frame clones, with some not included. The profile covers fewer than 1 million clones, with 96% appearing a single time and about 0.25% taken by the ten largest. Only CD45RO-negative cells positively selected for CCR7 counted as naive CD8 cells, so terminally differentiated effector memory CD45RA+ cells were excluded. The material sequenced was naive CD8+ T cells sorted from blood. These receptors were taken from a man aged 25 to 40 in good health.

The J gene is TRBJ2-2, the V gene TRBV7-2; D is perhaps TRBD2 (5 bases). Looked up from germline, CDR1 is SGHTA and CDR2 is FQGNSA. The CDR3 covers 19 residues. V was shortened by 1 base and J by 0 bases, with 18 bases between the two germline ends. The CDR3 spells CASSLGRWEINANTGELFF. CDR3 DNA: TGTGCCAGCAGCTTAGGGAGGTGGGAGATAAACGCGAACACCGGGGAGCTGTTTTTT. Full variable domain (rest looked up from reference TRBV7-2 and TRBJ2-2): GAGVSQSPSNKVTEKGKDVELRCDPISGHTALYWYRQSLGQGLEFLIYFQGNSAPDKSGLPSDRFSAERTGGSVSTLTIQRTQQEDSAVYLCASSLGRWEINANTGELFFGEGSRLTVL.

J is TRBJ2-7 and V is TRBV19, with TRBD1 matching 9 bases. This CDR3 comprises 14 residues. Germline V CDR1 and CDR2: LNHDA, SQIVND (reference sequence). V lost 8 bases and J lost 5; bases outside the gene matches: 10. This chain's CDR3 is CASSTGTGYHEQYF. DNA of the CDR3: TGTGCCAGTTCTACCGGGACAGGGTACCACGAGCAGTACTTC.

Concerning this clone itself: The junction and the germline gene differ at one end; a read error may be behind it. This chain joins TRBV7-8 and TRBJ2-5; TRBD2 matches 12 bases. Looked up from germline, CDR1 is SGHVS and CDR2 is FQNEAQ. CDR3 length equals 16 residues. DNA of the CDR3: TGTGCCAGCAGCGAAAGACTAGCGGGAGACCAGGAGACCCAGTACTTC. It codes for CASSERLAGDQETQYF.

The rearrangement uses TRBV7-6 and TRBJ1-3, with a tentative D call TRBD1 (5 bases). CDR3 size: 16 residues. Trimming stripped 3 bases from V and 0 bases from J, with 12 bases between. Germline CDR1 SGHVS, CDR2 FNYEAQ. The CDR3 reads CASSLSGAVSGNTIYF. Written as DNA, the CDR3 is TGTGCCAGCAGCTTGTCCGGGGCTGTCTCTGGAAACACCATATATTTT.

A note on this clone: This sample includes further DNA sequences coding for the same CDR3. The V and J genes are TRBV7-2 and TRBJ2-7, with 8 positions matching TRBD1. J lost 3 bases, V lost 5 bases, and 3 bases had no gene match. Germline loops: CDR1 SGHTA, CDR2 FQGNSA. This CDR3 is 13 amino acids long. In nucleotides, the CDR3 is TGTGCCAGCAGCCCCGGGACAGGCTACGAGCAGTACTTC. It encodes CASSPGTGYEQYF.